This T cell receptor beta chain originates from a study of blood T cells in healthy people across ages. Study as a whole: When template switching was applied, about one barcoded beta molecule was captured per two T cells.

A second PCR of 7 to 11 cycles used a sample-barcoded 5' primer and a J-beta primer mix. A template-switch adaptor containing 12 random nucleotides labeled each cDNA molecule. TCRdb fed the 5' RACE reads into MiXCR, producing one record per CDR3 protein. The table shows more than 500,000 distinct CDR3 sequences, with about 26% occurring only once. This CDR3 region has 14 residues. V gave up 5 bases and J gave up 5 bases, with 13 bases separating them. The germline V gene encodes CDR1 DFQATT and CDR2 SNEGSKA (reference sequence). This sample also belongs to another study, concerning T cells of mothers and their children. This second report adds: Three healthy Caucasian mothers, along with their six children, were the donors. Thymic selection molds TCR recombination output in much the same way for related pairs as for unrelated pairs.

This TCR was recovered from a boy between 2 and 10 years old in good health. The chain combines TRBV20-1 with TRBJ1-6; tentative D call: TRBD1 (6 bases). Sequenced: blood. In DNA form, the CDR3 reads TGCAGTGCTCCCGAGACAGGAAATAATTCACCCCTCCACTTT. Translated: CSAPETGNNSPLHF.